The 14 T cell receptor beta chains reported below all come from one sample, sequenced in a study of shared clonotypes between healthy human individuals. Some clones are missing from TCRdb's copy, which holds only in-frame ones; the method was immunoSEQ multiplex PCR. The repertoire has about 690,000 clones, around 91% of them found once; the top ten carry 34%. Sequenced sample: memory CD8+ T cells from PBMCs. Subset: CD45RO+ cells pooled with CCR7-negative TemRA cells. The source of these receptors is a man younger than 35 in good health. Some clones in this sample may be carry-over from other donors' samples.

In its sample, this clone was seen once. Other DNA sequences in the same sample also yield this CDR3. The chain links TRBV6-1 to TRBJ2-7; 7 nucleotides match TRBD2. J lost 2 bases, V lost 2 bases, and 6 bases had no gene match. This CDR3 comprises 15 residues. Germline CDR1 is MNHNS and CDR2 is SASEGT. The CDR3 spells CASSEIASGPYEQYF. The CDR3 nucleotides are TGTGCCAGCAGTGAAATCGCTAGCGGACCCTACGAGCAGTACTTC.

The chain combines TRBV5-4 with TRBJ1-2; the match to TRBD1 covers 7 bases. The CDR3 runs to 15 residues. J was trimmed by 7 bases and V by 0 bases; bases with no gene match: 9. Germline V lookup: CDR1 SGHNT, CDR2 YYREEE (reference sequence). Here the CDR3 reads CASSLGWAGGIGYTF. The CDR3 DNA is TGTGCCAGCAGCTTGGGTTGGGCAGGGGGTATTGGCTACACCTTC.

The sample holds one count of this clone. The same CDR3 can be traced to other DNA sequences in this sample. The chain recombines TRBV7-9 with TRBJ2-1, with D uncertain. There are 11 residues in the CDR3. Trimming removed 4 bases from V and 6 bases from J, with 4 bases in between. Germline CDR1 SEHNR, CDR2 FQNEAQ (reference sequence). CDR3 sequence (DNA): TGTGCCAGCAGCTCTTCCAATGAGCAGTTCTTC. This codes for CASSSSNEQFF.

The J gene is TRBJ2-1, the V gene TRBV27, with D perhaps TRBD1 (6 bases). There are 15 residues in the CDR3. Germline CDR1 reads MNHEY; CDR2 reads SMNVEV (reference sequence). The V and J ends lost 4 bases and 5 bases respectively, with 15 bases between them. CDR3 region: CASSSNRDKNNEQFF. The CDR3 DNA is TGTGCCAGCAGTTCCAACCGGGACAAAAACAATGAGCAGTTCTTC.

The chain carries TRBV19 and TRBJ2-3, with D maybe TRBD2 (7 bases). The V end was cut by 7 bases, the J end by 5 bases, with 19 bases between. The CDR3 covers 15 residues. CDR1 and CDR2 (germline): LNHDA, SQIVND (reference sequence). CDR3 in DNA: TGTGCCAGTACCATGGGGGGGGCATTCGGAGATACGCAGTATTTT. Its protein is CASTMGGAFGDTQYF.

The chain carries TRBV28 and TRBJ2-3; 8 nucleotides align to TRBD2. The germline CDR1 and CDR2 sequences are MDHEN and SYDVKM. There are 14 residues in the CDR3. V dropped 6 bases and J dropped 2; count of bases not matched to a gene: 4. This CDR3 is CASRIAGNTDTQYF. DNA of the CDR3: TGTGCCAGCAGAATAGCGGGGAACACAGATACGCAGTATTTT.

This chain connects TRBV5-1 to TRBJ1-3, with TRBD1 matching 9 bases. Germline trimming cut 2 bases from V and 2 bases from J; bases unmatched to any gene: 11. The CDR3 loop spans 18 amino acids. Germline V gives CDR1 SGHRS, CDR2 YFSETQ. The CDR3, as DNA: TGCGCCAGCAGCTTTTACGTGGCCGGGACAGGGACTGGAAACACCATATATTTT. Its protein product is CASSFYVAGTGTGNTIYF.

The chain has TRBV7-9 and TRBJ1-4; D is possibly TRBD1 (6 bases). V gave up 5 bases and J gave up 7 bases, with 14 bases separating them. Germline V gene data show CDR1 as SEHNR and CDR2 as FQNEAQ (reference sequence). This CDR3 contains 14 residues. Written as DNA, the CDR3 is TGTGCCAGCAGCCCCAGGGGCGCGGGTGAAAAACTGTTTTTT. Translating it yields CASSPRGAGEKLFF.

This clone is a singleton in its sample. At the DNA level, this CDR3 is encoded by other sequences in the same sample as well. The chain joins TRBV9 to TRBJ2-7, with no clear D. Germline loops: CDR1 SGDLS, CDR2 YYNGEE. This CDR3 is built from 12 residues. Trimming stripped 4 bases from V and 3 bases from J, with 8 bases between. DNA for the CDR3: TGTGCCAGCAGCCCCCCGAGCTACGAGCAGTACTTC. Amino acids: CASSPPSYEQYF.

DNA of the CDR3: TGTGCCAGCAGTTCCCGGGCCGACTACGAGCAGTACTTC. This gives the protein CASSSRADYEQYF. V usage is TRBV27 and J usage is TRBJ2-7; D is unresolved. V lost 4 bases and J lost 3, with 10 bases in between. Germline CDR1 reads MNHEY; CDR2 reads SMNVEV (reference sequence). This CDR3 is built from 13 residues.

V gene TRBV28 combines with J gene TRBJ1-5; D not resolved. There are 15 residues in the CDR3. CDR1 is MDHEN, CDR2 SYDVKM, per germline. Deletions cut 8 bases from V and 1 base from J, with 15 bases between. The CDR3 DNA is TGTGCCAGCGTACAACGGGAATCGAGCAATCAGCCCCAGCATTTT. It specifies CASVQRESSNQPQHF.

The J gene is TRBJ2-7, the V gene TRBV9; 10 bases are a match to TRBD1. CDR3 length: 15 residues. The germline CDR1 and CDR2 sequences are SGDLS and YYNGEE. The V gene end was trimmed by 1 base and the J gene end by 2 bases; junction bases not matched to a gene: 3. The CDR3 DNA sequence: TGTGCCAGCAGCGTAAAGGGACAGGGGCCCTACGAGCAGTACTTC. Translation: CASSVKGQGPYEQYF.

This rearrangement joins TRBV27 to TRBJ2-7; 10 positions agree with TRBD2. CDR1 is MNHEY and CDR2 is SMNVEV in the germline V gene (reference sequence). Trimming cost V 7 bases and J 6 bases; bases outside gene matches: 12. This CDR3 contains 15 residues. As DNA, the CDR3 is TGTGCCAGCACCGCCGGGGCTAGCGGGAGTGGCGAGCAGTACTTC. Translating gives CASTAGASGSGEQYF.

This chain joins TRBV10-3 and TRBJ2-2; 10 positions match TRBD2. The V gene's germline CDR1 is ENHRY and CDR2 SYGVKD. This CDR3 region has 16 residues. After removal of 3 bases from V and 4 bases from J, the junction contained 5 bases not matched to a gene. This chain's CDR3 is CAISELASGGTGELFF. The CDR3 DNA reads as TGTGCCATCAGTGAACTGGCTAGCGGGGGCACCGGGGAGCTGTTTTTT.